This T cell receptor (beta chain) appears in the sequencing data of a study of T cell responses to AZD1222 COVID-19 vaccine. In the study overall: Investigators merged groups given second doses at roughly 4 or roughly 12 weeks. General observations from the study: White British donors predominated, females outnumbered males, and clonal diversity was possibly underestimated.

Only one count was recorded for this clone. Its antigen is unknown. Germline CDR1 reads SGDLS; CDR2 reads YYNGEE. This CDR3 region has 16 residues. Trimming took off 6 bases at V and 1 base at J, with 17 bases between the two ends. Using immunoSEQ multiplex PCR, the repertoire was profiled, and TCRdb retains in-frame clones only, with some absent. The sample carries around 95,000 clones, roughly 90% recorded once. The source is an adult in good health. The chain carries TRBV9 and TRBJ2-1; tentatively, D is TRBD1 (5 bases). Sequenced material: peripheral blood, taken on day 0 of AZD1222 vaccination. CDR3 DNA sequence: TGTGCCAGCAACAGAGGTCCAGGGTGGTCCTACAATGAGCAGTTCTTC. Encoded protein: CASNRGPGWSYNEQFF. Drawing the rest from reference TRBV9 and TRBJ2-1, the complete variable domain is DSGVTQTPKHLITATGQRVTLRCSPRSGDLSVYWYQQSLDQGLQFLIQYYNGEERAKGNILERFSAQQFPDLHSELNLSSLELGDSALYFCASNRGPGWSYNEQFFGPGTRLTVL.